Here is one T cell receptor (beta chain) with its context. Per germline, CDR1 DFQATT and CDR2 SNEGSKA (reference sequence). CDR3 size: 14 residues. Trimming cost V 1 base and J 2 bases, with 9 bases left between them. This record belongs to a study of metastatic and nonmetastatic thyroid tumors. Thyroid surgery was preceded by no treatment in any patient. TCRdb recomputed clones from the PCR reads via MiXCR. The sample includes roughly 20,000 clones, more than 35% of them seen just once. This TCR was sampled from a female donor with papillary thyroid cancer or a benign thyroid nodule (not recorded which). Some clones in this sample may be carry-over from other donors' samples. The source material was tumor tissue. This chain connects TRBV20-1 to TRBJ1-5; TRBD1 might be the D (5 bases). This CDR3 reads CSARGGTGNQPQHF. CDR3 bases: TGCAGTGCTAGAGGGGGGACGGGCAATCAGCCCCAGCATTTT.